The sequence of this TCR beta chain was determined in a study of PD-L1 blockade in urothelial cancer. Study information: Study patients had been treated with 0 to 3 previous chemotherapy regimens. A median blood sample held around 130,000 T cells and approximately 83,000 unique TCRs. Blood analysis occurred 3 weeks (second dose) and 6 weeks after treatment start.

In germline, CDR1 is SGDLS, CDR2 YYNGEE. The CDR3 extends over 15 amino acids. V was shortened by 2 bases and J by 8 bases, with 17 bases between the two germline ends. Synthetic spike-ins, TCR analog templates, were added into each PCR. The assay was immunoSEQ multiplex PCR, and TCRdb's table has in-frame clones only and misses some. The data contain roughly 38,000 clones, almost 85% of them seen just once; the ten biggest clones take up 3.5%. Here the sequenced sample was PBMCs, taken around atezolizumab (anti-PD-L1) treatment. V and J are TRBV9 and TRBJ2-4; possible D gene TRBD1, 6 bases. The TCR was taken from a man between 65 and 79 years old with urothelial cancer. The CDR3 sequence: CASSVSNREGDIQYF. CDR3 DNA: TGTGCCAGCAGCGTTTCGAACCGAGAGGGGGACATTCAGTACTTC.